One sample yielded the 26 T cell receptor beta chains listed below, sequenced in a study of CD8 T cells in ankylosing spondylitis. TCRdb re-derived calls from the 5' RACE reads in MiXCR, one entry per CDR3 protein. The sample has nearly 250,000 distinct CDR3 sequences; 32% are singletons. The sequenced sample consisted of blood, either unsorted or a sorted T cell fraction (not recorded which). The source of these receptors is a male donor with ankylosing spondylitis or in good health (not recorded which).

The chain joins TRBV20-1 to TRBJ1-1; no clear D. Germline V gene data show CDR1 as DFQATT and CDR2 as SNEGSKA (reference sequence). The CDR3 is made up of 15 amino acids. V shed 2 bases and J shed 3 bases, with 16 bases lying between them. Here the CDR3 reads CSARTLDETYTEAFF. The CDR3 DNA reads as TGCAGTGCTAGAACCCTCGACGAGACCTACACTGAAGCTTTCTTT.

The V and J genes are TRBV9 and TRBJ2-7, with D unclear. V was shortened by 0 bases and J by 2 bases, with 15 bases between the two germline ends. Germline V gene sequence: CDR1 SGDLS, CDR2 YYNGEE. The CDR3 is 16 amino acids. Written as DNA, the CDR3 is TGTGCCAGCAGCGTAGGACCGGCAACGTCAACCTACGAGCAGTACTTC. This encodes CASSVGPATSTYEQYF.

This clonotype has only a few counts. This sequence joins TRBV6-5 and TRBJ1-5; D is ambiguous. Deletions cut 6 bases from V and 4 bases from J, with 7 bases between. Looked up from germline, CDR1 is MNHEY and CDR2 is SVGAGI. The CDR3 spans 12 residues. The CDR3 DNA follows: TGTGCCAGCAGAACAGTTAATCAGCCCCAGCATTTT. Residues: CASRTVNQPQHF.

This chain joins TRBV10-2 and TRBJ1-1; D possibly corresponds to TRBD1 (6 bases). V lost 6 bases to trimming and J lost 8 bases, with 19 bases between them. This CDR3 contains 14 residues. Germline V CDR1 and CDR2: WSHSY, SAAADI. CDR3 nucleotide sequence: TGCGCCAGCAGGGAGATCACAGGGTTCGGGGAAGCTTTCTTT. Its protein is CASREITGFGEAFF.

The chain joins TRBV20-1 to TRBJ2-1; TRBD2 agrees at 10 bases. Per the germline V gene, CDR1 is DFQATT and CDR2 is SNEGSKA (reference sequence). V gave up 0 bases and J gave up 10 bases; unmatched junction bases: 15. The CDR3 has 17 residues. CDR3 residues: CSARDSKAGGLGKEQFF. The CDR3 nucleotides are TGCAGTGCTAGAGACTCCAAAGCGGGGGGGCTGGGAAAAGAGCAGTTCTTC.

This clonotype has a single count. The V and J genes are TRBV20-1 and TRBJ2-2, with TRBD2 matching 12 bases. The CDR3 runs 16 residues. CDR1 is DFQATT and CDR2 is SNEGSKA in the germline V gene (reference sequence). V lost 2 bases and J lost 2; bases outside the gene matches: 3. Here the CDR3 reads CSARQLAGGNTGELFF. CDR3 coding DNA: TGCAGTGCTAGACAACTAGCGGGGGGAAACACCGGGGAGCTGTTTTTT.

This clonotype has just a few counts. This sequence joins TRBV29-1 and TRBJ2-5, with 10 nucleotides matching TRBD2. The CDR3 consists of 16 residues. The V gene end was trimmed by 6 bases and the J gene end by 3 bases; junction bases not matched to a gene: 13. Per germline, CDR1 SQVTM and CDR2 ANQGSEA. DNA of the CDR3: TGCAGCGTCCTAGCCCCCTATCTAGCGGGGGAAGAGACCCAGTACTTC. Translation: CSVLAPYLAGEETQYF.

The chain links TRBV12-3 or TRBV12-4 to TRBJ2-7; D is possibly TRBD1 (5 bases). This CDR3 is built from 12 residues. Trimming left V 5 bases short and J 6 bases short, with 11 bases between. The CDR3 DNA is TGTGCCAGCAGTACGCACGACAGCGAGCAGTACTTC. It specifies CASSTHDSEQYF.

This clonotype was seen only a few times. The chain recombines TRBV27 with TRBJ2-2; TRBD1 aligns across 8 bases. V lost 5 bases and J lost 7; bases outside the gene matches: 6. Germline values: CDR1 MNHEY, CDR2 SMNVEV (reference sequence). This CDR3 has 14 amino acids. CDR3 in amino acids: CASSRQGFGGELFF. The CDR3 nucleotides read TGTGCCAGCAGTCGACAGGGGTTTGGCGGGGAGCTGTTTTTT.

The rearrangement joins TRBV20-1 to TRBJ2-7; D is unclear. This CDR3 is built from 16 residues. The germline V gene has CDR1 DFQATT and CDR2 SNEGSKA (reference sequence). Trimming removed 4 bases from V and 2 bases from J, with 21 bases in between. CDR3 region: CSATPLVGSQAYEQYF. In nucleotides, the CDR3 is TGCAGTGCTACGCCCTTGGTGGGCAGTCAAGCCTACGAGCAGTACTTC.

In this sample, this clonotype turned up a few times. V and J are TRBV20-1 and TRBJ2-3; TRBD2 matches 12 bases. CDR1 DFQATT and CDR2 SNEGSKA come from the germline V gene (reference sequence). CDR3 size: 18 residues. The V and J ends lost 8 bases and 3 bases, in that order; junction bases with no gene match: 18. The CDR3 region is CSLGTSGPLGLATDTQYF. CDR3 sequence (DNA): TGCAGTCTAGGGACTAGCGGGCCCCTAGGATTAGCGACAGATACGCAGTATTTT.

The chain uses TRBV20-1 and TRBJ2-7; possibly TRBD2 for D (6 bases). Germline CDR1 DFQATT, CDR2 SNEGSKA (reference sequence). Trimming stripped 2 bases from V and 2 bases from J, with 10 bases between. The CDR3 contains 13 residues. The CDR3 sequence is CSARRWGAYEQYF. The CDR3 DNA reads as TGCAGTGCTAGACGGTGGGGGGCCTACGAGCAGTACTTC.

The chain couples TRBV4-1 to TRBJ2-2, with no clear D. The CDR3 runs to 14 residues. Per the germline V gene, CDR1 is MGHRA and CDR2 is YSYEKL. V lost 1 base, J lost 3 bases, and 6 bases lay in between. CDR3 bases: TGCGCCAGCAGCCAAGGCCCCTACACCGGGGAGCTGTTTTTT. Translated: CASSQGPYTGELFF.

V and J are TRBV20-1 and TRBJ2-7; D possibly corresponds to TRBD1 (5 bases). The germline V and J ends were trimmed by 6 bases and 6 bases, with 21 bases remaining between them. Germline V gene lookup returns CDR1 DFQATT and CDR2 SNEGSKA (reference sequence). The length of the CDR3 is 14 residues. The CDR3, as DNA: TGCAGTGCCGCTCCCCAGGGAATCCGATCCGAGCAGTACTTC. Its translation: CSAAPQGIRSEQYF.

V and J are TRBV5-1 and TRBJ2-1; 10 bases agree with TRBD2. V dropped 5 bases and J dropped 0; count of bases not matched to a gene: 8. The CDR3 is 17 amino acids. In germline, CDR1 is SGHRS, CDR2 YFSETQ. The CDR3 coding sequence is TGCGCCAGCAGGGAACTAGCGGGACCGAGCTCCTACAATGAGCAGTTCTTC. It encodes CASRELAGPSSYNEQFF.

This chain connects TRBV28 to TRBJ1-5; maybe TRBD1 (5 bases). The CDR3 has 14 residues. V dropped 8 bases and J dropped 7 bases, with 18 bases sitting between them. Germline-derived CDR1 and CDR2 are MDHEN and SYDVKM. The CDR3 DNA reads TGTGCCAGCGTCGTTTTTGGGGGTGGCCAGCCCCAGCATTTT. Protein product: CASVVFGGGQPQHF.

There are a few counts of this clonotype. V and J are TRBV12-3 or TRBV12-4 and TRBJ2-3; TRBD2 might be the D (5 bases). With 6 bases removed from V and 4 bases from J, the gap between germline ends came to 11 bases. The CDR3 is 13 residues long. CDR3 sequence: CASRPAGADTQYF. The CDR3 nucleotides read TGTGCCAGCAGGCCGGCGGGCGCAGATACGCAGTATTTT.

The chain uses TRBV30 and TRBJ2-7; D remains unclear. This CDR3 comprises 14 residues. Germline loops: CDR1 GTSNPN, CDR2 SVGIG (reference sequence). Trimming removed 0 bases from V and 3 bases from J, with 12 bases in between. The CDR3 is CAWSVNGLSYEQYF. DNA for the CDR3: TGTGCCTGGAGTGTAAACGGGCTCAGCTACGAGCAGTACTTC.

The gene calls are TRBV9 and TRBJ2-7; maybe TRBD1 (6 bases). V lost 4 bases to trimming and J lost 5 bases, with 13 bases between them. Germline-derived CDR1 and CDR2 are SGDLS and YYNGEE. This CDR3 region has 13 residues. In nucleotides, the CDR3 is TGTGCCAGCAGCCCCAGGGGTAGGGACGAGCAGTACTTC. Protein: CASSPRGRDEQYF.

V gene TRBV3-1 combines with J gene TRBJ2-7; no reliable D call. Trimming stripped 9 bases from V and 2 bases from J, with 11 bases between. This CDR3 is built from 12 residues. CDR1 and CDR2 (germline): LGHDT, YNNKEL (reference sequence). The CDR3 sequence is CASAGNTYEQYF. Written as DNA, the CDR3 is TGTGCCAGTGCAGGAAATACCTACGAGCAGTACTTC.

This chain links TRBV12-3 or TRBV12-4 with TRBJ2-1; D gene unclear. V was trimmed by 5 bases and J by 8 bases, leaving 10 bases between them. This CDR3 comprises 12 residues. The CDR3 loop is CASSLHGDEQFF. The CDR3, as DNA: TGTGCCAGCAGTCTTCATGGGGATGAGCAGTTCTTC.

This clonotype was seen a handful of times. This chain connects TRBV12-3 or TRBV12-4 to TRBJ2-1, with D possibly being TRBD1 (5 bases). The CDR3 has 15 residues. V was clipped by 0 bases and J by 7 bases, with 13 bases between them. CDR3 region: CASSLASAGLNEQFF. The CDR3 nucleotides read TGTGCCAGCAGTTTAGCGAGTGCAGGGTTAAATGAGCAGTTCTTC.

The chain couples TRBV7-6 to TRBJ2-7, with D tentatively TRBD1 (6 bases). CDR1 and CDR2 from the germline V gene are SGHVS and FNYEAQ. The length of the CDR3 is 13 residues. V shed 5 bases and J shed 2 bases, with 10 bases lying between them. CDR3 DNA sequence: TGTGCCAGCAGCAGGACAGAAACCTACGAGCAGTACTTC. It codes for CASSRTETYEQYF.

The chain uses TRBV4-2 and TRBJ2-5; maybe TRBD2 (6 bases). Trimming cost V 0 bases and J 1 base, with 12 bases left between them. There are 16 residues in the CDR3. Germline assignment: CDR1 LGHNA and CDR2 YNFKEQ. The CDR3 is CASSQDRGDAQETQYF. The CDR3 DNA is TGTGCCAGCAGCCAAGACCGCGGGGACGCCCAAGAGACCCAGTACTTC.

V gene TRBV12-3 or TRBV12-4 combines with J gene TRBJ2-1, with D tentatively TRBD1 (5 bases). V lost 1 base, J lost 3 bases, and 10 bases lay in between. CDR3 length: 15 amino acids. Written as DNA, the CDR3 is TGTGCCAGCAGTTTAGGACAGCCAAACTACAATGAGCAGTTCTTC. Amino acid sequence: CASSLGQPNYNEQFF.

This clonotype came up a few times. The chain employs TRBV28 and TRBJ2-5; D might be TRBD1 or TRBD2, each matching 6 bases. Trimming left V 7 bases short and J 5 bases short, with 17 bases between. Germline loops: CDR1 MDHEN, CDR2 SYDVKM. This CDR3 contains 14 residues. The CDR3 loop is CASIRRQAGETQYF. Here the CDR3 DNA reads TGTGCCAGCATTAGGAGACAGGCGGGGGAGACCCAGTACTTC. Using reference TRBV28 and TRBJ2-5 for the parts outside the CDR3, the full variable domain is DVKVTQSSRYLVKRTGEKVFLECVQDMDHENMFWYRQDPGLGLRLIYFSYDVKMKEKGDIPEGYSVSREKKERFSLILESASTNQTSMYLCASIRRQAGETQYFGPGTRLLVL.